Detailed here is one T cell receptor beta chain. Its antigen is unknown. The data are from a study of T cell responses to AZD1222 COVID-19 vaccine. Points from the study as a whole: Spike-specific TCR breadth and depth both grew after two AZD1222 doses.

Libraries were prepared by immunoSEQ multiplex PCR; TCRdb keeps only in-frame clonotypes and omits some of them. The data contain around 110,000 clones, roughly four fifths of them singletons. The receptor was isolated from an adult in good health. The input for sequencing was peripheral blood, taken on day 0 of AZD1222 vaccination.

The CDR3: CASRGDFYEQYF. The CDR3 region has the DNA TGTGCCAGCAGAGGGGACTTCTACGAGCAGTACTTC. The chain combines TRBV12-3 or TRBV12-4 with TRBJ2-7; a weak D match, TRBD2 (6 bases). The ends were cut back, 6 bases at V and 3 bases at J, with 9 bases in the middle. The CDR3 is 12 residues long.